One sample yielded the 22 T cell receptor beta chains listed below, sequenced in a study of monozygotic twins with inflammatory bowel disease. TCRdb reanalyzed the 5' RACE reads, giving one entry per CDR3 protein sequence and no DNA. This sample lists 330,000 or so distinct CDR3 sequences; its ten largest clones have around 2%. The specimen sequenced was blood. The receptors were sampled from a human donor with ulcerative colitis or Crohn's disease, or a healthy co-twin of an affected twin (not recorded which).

CDR3 in amino acids: CASTGMSGSYTF. This chain connects TRBV12-3 or TRBV12-4 to TRBJ1-2; TCRdb gives TRBD1 as the D gene, but with no DNA this cannot be confirmed. The CDR3 loop spans 12 amino acids.

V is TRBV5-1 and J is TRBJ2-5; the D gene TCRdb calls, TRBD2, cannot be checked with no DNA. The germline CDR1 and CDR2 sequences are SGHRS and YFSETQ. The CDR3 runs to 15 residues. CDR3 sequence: CASSASGTSFETQYF.

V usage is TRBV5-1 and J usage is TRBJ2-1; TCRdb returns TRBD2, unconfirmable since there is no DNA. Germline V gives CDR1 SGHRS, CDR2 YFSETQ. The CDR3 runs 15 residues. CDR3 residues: CASSLLSGPYNEQFF. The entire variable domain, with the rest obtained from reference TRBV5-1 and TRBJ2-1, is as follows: KAGVTQTPRYLIKTRGQQVTLSCSPISGHRSVSWYQQTPGQGLQFLFEYFSETQRNKGNFPGRFSGRQFSNSRSEMNVSTLELGDSALYLCASSLLSGPYNEQFFGPGTRLTVL.

The CDR3 sequence: CASSLERKETQYF. The rearrangement joins TRBV12-3 or TRBV12-4 to TRBJ2-5. The CDR3 runs to 13 residues.

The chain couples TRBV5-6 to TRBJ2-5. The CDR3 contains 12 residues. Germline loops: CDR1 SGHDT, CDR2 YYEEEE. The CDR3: CASSLGKETQYF.

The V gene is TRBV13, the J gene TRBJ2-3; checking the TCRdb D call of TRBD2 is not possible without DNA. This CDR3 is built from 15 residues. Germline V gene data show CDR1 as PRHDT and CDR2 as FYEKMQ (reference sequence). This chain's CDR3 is CASSLEGVGTDTQYF.

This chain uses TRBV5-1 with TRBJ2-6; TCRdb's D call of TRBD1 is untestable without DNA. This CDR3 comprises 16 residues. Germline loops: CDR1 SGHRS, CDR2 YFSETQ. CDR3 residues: CASSTTGSSGANVLTF. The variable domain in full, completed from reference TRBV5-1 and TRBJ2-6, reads KAGVTQTPRYLIKTRGQQVTLSCSPISGHRSVSWYQQTPGQGLQFLFEYFSETQRNKGNFPGRFSGRQFSNSRSEMNVSTLELGDSALYLCASSTTGSSGANVLTFGAGSRLTVL.

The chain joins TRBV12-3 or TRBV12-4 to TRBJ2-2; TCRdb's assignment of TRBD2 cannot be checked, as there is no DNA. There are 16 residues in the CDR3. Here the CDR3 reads CAGIRLAVGNTGELFF.

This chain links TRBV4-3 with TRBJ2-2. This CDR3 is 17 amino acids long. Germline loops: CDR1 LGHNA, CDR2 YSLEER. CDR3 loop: CASSQDRIGRDTGELFF.

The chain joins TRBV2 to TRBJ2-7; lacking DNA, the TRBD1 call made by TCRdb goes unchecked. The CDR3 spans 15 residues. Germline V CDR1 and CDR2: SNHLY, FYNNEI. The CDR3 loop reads CASSERGASSYEQYF.

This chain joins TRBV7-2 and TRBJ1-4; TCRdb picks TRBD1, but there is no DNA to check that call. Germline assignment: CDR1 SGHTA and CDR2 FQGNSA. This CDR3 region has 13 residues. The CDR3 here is CASRTTGAEKLFF.

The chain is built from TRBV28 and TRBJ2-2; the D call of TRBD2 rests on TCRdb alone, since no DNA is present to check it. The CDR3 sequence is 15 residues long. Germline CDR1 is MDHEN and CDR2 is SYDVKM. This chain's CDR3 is CASSRLVQGPGELFF.

The CDR3: CASSPGWSGFTDTQYF. V gene TRBV4-3 combines with J gene TRBJ2-3; the D gene TCRdb calls, TRBD1, cannot be checked with no DNA. This CDR3 has 16 amino acids. The germline V gene encodes CDR1 LGHNA and CDR2 YSLEER.

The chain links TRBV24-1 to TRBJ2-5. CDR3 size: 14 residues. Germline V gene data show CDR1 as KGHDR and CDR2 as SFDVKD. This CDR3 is CATSDASASGTQYF.

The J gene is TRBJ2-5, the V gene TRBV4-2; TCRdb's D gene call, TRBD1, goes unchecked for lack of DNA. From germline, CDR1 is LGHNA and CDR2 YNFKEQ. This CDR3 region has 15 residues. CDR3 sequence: CASSEDTGGKKDQYF.

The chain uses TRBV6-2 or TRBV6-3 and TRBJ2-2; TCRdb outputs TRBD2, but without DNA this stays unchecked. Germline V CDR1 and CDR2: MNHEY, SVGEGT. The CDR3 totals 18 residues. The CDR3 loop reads CASSLTSGGQLNTGELFF.

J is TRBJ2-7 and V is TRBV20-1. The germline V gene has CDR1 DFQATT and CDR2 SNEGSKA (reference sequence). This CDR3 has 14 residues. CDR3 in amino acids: CSASNLRENYEQYF.

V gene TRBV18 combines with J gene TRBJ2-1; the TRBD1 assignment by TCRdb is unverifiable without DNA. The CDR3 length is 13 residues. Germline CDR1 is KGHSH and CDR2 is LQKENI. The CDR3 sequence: CASPNGTGIRAFF.

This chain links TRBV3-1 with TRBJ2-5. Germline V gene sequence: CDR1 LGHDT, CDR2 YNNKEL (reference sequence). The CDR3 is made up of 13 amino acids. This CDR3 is CASSLDLQETQYF.

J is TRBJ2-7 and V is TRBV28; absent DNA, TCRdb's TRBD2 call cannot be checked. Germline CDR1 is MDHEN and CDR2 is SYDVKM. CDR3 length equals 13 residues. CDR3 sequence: CASSFFASGGWYF.

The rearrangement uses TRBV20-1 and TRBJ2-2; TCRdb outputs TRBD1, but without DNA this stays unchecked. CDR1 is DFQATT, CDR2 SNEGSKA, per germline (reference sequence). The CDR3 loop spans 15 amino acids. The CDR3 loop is CSASFGTQFTGELFF.

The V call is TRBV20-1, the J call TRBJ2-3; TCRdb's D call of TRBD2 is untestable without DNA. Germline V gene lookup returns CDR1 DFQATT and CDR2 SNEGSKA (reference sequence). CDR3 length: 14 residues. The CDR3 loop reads CSAGGGVGTDTQYF.